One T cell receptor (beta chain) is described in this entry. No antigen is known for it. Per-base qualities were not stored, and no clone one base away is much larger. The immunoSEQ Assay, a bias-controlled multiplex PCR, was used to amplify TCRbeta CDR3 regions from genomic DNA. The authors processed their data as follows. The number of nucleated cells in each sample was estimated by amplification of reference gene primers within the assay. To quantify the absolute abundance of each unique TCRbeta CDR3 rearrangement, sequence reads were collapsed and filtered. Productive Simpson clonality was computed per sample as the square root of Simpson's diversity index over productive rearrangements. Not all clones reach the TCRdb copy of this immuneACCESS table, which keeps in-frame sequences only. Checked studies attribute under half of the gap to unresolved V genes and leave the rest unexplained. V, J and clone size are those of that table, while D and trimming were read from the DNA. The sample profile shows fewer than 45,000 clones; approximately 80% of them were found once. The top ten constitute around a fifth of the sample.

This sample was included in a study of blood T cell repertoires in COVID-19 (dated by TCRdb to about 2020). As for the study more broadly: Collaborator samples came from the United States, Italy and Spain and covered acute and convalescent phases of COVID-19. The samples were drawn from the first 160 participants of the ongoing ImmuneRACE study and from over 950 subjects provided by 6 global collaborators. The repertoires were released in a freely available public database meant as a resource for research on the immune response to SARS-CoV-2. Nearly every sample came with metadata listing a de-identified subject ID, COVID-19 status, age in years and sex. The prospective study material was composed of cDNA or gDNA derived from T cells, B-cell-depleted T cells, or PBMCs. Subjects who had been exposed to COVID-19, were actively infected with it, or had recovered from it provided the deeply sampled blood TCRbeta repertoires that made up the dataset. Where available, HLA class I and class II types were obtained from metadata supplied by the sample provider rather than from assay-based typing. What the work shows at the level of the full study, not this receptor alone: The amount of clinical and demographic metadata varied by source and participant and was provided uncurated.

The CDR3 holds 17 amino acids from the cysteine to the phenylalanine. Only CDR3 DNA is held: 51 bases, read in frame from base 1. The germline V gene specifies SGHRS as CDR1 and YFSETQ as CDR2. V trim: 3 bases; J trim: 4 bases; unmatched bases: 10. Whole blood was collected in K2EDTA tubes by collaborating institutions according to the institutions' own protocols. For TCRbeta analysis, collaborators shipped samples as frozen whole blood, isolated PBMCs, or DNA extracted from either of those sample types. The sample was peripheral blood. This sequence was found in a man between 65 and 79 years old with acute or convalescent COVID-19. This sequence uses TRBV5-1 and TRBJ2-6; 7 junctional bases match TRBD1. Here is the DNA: TGCGCCAGCAGCTCCAGGGGGTCCAATGGCGGGGCCAACGTCCTGACTTTC. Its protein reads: CASSSRGSNGGANVLTF.